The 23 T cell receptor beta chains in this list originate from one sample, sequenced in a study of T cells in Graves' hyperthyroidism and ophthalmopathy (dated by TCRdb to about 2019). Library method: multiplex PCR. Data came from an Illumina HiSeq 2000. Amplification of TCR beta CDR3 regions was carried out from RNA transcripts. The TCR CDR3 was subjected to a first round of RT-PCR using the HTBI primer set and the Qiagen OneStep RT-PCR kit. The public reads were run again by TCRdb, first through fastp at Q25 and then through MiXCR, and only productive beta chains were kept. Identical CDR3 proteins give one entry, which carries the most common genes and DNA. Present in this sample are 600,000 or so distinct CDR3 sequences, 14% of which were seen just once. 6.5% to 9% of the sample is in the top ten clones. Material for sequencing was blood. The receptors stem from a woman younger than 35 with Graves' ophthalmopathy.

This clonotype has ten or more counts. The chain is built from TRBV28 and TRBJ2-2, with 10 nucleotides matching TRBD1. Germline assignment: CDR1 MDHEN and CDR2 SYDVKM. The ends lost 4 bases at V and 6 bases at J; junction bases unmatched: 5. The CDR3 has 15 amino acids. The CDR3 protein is CASSSPGTGAGELFF. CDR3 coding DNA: TGTGCCAGCAGTTCACCCGGGACAGGGGCCGGGGAGCTGTTTTTT.

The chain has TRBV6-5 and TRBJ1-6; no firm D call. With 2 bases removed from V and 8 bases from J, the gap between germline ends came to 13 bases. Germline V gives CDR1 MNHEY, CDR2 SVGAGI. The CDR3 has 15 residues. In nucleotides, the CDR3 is TGTGCCAGCAGTTACGGGCAGAGTTATGATTCACCCCTCCACTTT. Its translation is CASSYGQSYDSPLHF.

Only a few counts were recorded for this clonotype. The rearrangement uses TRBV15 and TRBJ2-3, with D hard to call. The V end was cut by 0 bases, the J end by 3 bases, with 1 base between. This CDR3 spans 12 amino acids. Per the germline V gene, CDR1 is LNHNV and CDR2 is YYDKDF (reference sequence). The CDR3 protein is CATSRDTDTQYF. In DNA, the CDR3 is TGTGCCACCAGCAGAGATACAGATACGCAGTATTTT. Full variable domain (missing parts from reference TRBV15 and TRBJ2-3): DAMVIQNPRYQVTQFGKPVTLSCSQTLNHNVMYWYQQKSSQAPKLLFHYYDKDFNNEADTPDNFQSRRPNTSFCFLDIRSPGLGDTAMYLCATSRDTDTQYFGPGTRLTVL.

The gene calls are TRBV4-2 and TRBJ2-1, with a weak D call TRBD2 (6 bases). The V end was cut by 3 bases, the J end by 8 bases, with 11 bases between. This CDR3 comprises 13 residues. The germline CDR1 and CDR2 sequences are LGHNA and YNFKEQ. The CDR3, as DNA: TGTGCCAGCAGCCACGGAGGGGCCGATGAGCAGTTCTTC. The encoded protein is CASSHGGADEQFF.

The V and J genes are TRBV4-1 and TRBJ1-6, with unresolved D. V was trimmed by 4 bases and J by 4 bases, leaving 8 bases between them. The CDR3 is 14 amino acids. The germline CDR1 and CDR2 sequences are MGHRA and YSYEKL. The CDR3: CASSPTTYNSPLHF. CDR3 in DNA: TGCGCCAGCAGCCCTACAACTTATAATTCACCCCTCCACTTT.

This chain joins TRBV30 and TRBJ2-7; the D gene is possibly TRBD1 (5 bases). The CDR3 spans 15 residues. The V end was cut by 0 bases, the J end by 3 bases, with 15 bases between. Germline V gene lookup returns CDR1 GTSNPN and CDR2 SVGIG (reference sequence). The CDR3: CAWSVGVGFRYEQYF. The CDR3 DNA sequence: TGTGCCTGGAGTGTAGGGGTGGGATTTCGCTACGAGCAGTACTTC. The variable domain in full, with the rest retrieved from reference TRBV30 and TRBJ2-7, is SQTIHQWPATLVQPVGSPLSLECTVEGTSNPNLYWYRQAAGRGLQLLFYSVGIGQISSEVPQNLSASRPQDRQFILSSKKLLLSDSGFYLCAWSVGVGFRYEQYFGPGTRLTVT.

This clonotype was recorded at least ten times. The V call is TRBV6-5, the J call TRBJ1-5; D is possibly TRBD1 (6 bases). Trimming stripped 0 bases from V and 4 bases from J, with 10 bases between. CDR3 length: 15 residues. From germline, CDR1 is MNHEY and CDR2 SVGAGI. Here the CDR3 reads CASSYSGGRNQPQHF. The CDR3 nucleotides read TGTGCCAGCAGTTACTCGGGGGGCCGAAATCAGCCCCAGCATTTT.

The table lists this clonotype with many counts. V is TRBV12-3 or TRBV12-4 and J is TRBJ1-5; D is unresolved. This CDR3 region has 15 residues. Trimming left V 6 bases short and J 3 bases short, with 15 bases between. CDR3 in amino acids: CASSPDGLPNQPQHF. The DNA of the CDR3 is TGTGCCAGCAGCCCAGACGGGCTGCCCAATCAGCCCCAGCATTTT.

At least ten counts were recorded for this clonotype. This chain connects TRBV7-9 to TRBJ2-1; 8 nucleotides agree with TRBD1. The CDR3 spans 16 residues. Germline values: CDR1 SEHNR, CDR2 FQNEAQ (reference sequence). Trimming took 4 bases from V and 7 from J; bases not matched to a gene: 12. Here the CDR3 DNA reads TGTGCCAGCAGCTCCCGGACAGGGAGGTTCAAGAATGAGCAGTTCTTC. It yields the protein CASSSRTGRFKNEQFF.

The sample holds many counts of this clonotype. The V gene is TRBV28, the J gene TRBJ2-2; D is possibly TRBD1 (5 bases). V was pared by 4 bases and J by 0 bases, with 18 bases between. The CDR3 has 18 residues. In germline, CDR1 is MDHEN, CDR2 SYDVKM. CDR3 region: CASSYSSVGQANTGELFF. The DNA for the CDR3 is TGTGCCAGCAGTTACTCCTCCGTTGGACAAGCGAACACCGGGGAGCTGTTTTTT.

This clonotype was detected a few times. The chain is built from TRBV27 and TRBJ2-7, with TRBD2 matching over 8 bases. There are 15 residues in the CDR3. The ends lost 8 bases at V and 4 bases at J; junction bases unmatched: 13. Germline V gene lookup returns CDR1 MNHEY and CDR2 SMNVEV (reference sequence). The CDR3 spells CASSIIAGRWYEQYF. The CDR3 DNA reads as TGTGCCAGCTCCATTATAGCGGGACGATGGTACGAGCAGTACTTC.

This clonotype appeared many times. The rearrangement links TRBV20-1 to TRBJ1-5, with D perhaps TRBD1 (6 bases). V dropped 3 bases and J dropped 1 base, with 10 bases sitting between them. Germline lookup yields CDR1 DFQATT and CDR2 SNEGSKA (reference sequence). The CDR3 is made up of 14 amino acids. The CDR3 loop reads CSARGALSNQPQHF. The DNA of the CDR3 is TGCAGTGCTAGGGGGGCTTTAAGCAATCAGCCCCAGCATTTT.

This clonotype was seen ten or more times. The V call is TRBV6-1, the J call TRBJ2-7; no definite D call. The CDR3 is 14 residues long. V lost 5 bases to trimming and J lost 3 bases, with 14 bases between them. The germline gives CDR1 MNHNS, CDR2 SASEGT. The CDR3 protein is CASSYNGLDYEQYF. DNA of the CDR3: TGTGCCAGCAGTTACAACGGATTAGACTACGAGCAGTACTTC.

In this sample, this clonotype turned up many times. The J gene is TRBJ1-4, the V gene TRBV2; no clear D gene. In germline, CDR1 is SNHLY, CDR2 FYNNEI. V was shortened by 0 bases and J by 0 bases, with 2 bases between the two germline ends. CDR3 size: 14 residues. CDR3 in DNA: TGTGCCAGCAGTGAAGCTTCAACTAATGAAAAACTGTTTTTT. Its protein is CASSEASTNEKLFF.

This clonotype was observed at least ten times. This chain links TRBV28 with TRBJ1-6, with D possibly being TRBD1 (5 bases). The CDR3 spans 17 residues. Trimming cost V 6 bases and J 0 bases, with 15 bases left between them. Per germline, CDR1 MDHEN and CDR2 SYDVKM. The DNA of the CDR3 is TGTGCCAGCAGGCCTAGGGACTTCTACTCCTATAATTCACCCCTCCACTTT. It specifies CASRPRDFYSYNSPLHF.

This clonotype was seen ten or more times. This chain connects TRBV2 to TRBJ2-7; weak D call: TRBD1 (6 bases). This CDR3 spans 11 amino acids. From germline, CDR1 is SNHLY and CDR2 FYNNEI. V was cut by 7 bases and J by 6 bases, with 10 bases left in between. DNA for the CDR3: TGTGCCAGCAAACAGGGTCGCGAGCAGTACTTC. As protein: CASKQGREQYF.

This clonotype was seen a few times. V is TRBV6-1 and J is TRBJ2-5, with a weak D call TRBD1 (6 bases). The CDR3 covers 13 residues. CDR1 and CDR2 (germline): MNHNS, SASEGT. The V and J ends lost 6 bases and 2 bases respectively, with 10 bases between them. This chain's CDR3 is CASSRQEQETQYF. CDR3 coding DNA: TGTGCCAGCAGCCGACAGGAGCAAGAGACCCAGTACTTC.

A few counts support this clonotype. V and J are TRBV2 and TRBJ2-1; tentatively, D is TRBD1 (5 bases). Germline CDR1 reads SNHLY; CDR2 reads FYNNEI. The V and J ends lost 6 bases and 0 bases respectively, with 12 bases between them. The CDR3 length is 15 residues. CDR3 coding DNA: TGTGCCAGCAGGGACACTACGAGCTCCTACAATGAGCAGTTCTTC. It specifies CASRDTTSSYNEQFF. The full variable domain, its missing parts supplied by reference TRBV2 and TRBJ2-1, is EPEVTQTPSHQVTQMGQEVILRCVPISNHLYFYWYRQILGQKVEFLVSFYNNEISEKSEIFDDQFSVERPDGSNFTLKIRSTKLEDSAMYFCASRDTTSSYNEQFFGPGTRLTVL.

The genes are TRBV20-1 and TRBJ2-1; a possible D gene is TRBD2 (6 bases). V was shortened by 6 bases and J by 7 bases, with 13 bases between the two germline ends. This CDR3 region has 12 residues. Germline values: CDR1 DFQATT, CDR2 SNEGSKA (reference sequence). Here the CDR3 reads CSAGWRGNEQFF. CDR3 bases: TGCAGTGCCGGATGGCGGGGAAATGAGCAGTTCTTC.

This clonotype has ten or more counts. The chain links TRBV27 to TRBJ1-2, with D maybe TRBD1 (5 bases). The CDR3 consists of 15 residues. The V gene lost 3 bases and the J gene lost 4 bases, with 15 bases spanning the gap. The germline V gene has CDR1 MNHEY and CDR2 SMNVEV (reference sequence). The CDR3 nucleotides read TGTGCCAGCAGTTTTCGGGACGGGTTTTTCTATGGCTACACCTTC. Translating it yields CASSFRDGFFYGYTF.

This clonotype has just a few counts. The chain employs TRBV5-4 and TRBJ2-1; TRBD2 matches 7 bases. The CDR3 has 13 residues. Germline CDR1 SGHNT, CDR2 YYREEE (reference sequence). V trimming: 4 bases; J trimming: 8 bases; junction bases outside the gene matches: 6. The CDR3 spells CASSGRAIYEQFF. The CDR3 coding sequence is TGTGCCAGCAGCGGGAGGGCCATCTATGAGCAGTTCTTC.

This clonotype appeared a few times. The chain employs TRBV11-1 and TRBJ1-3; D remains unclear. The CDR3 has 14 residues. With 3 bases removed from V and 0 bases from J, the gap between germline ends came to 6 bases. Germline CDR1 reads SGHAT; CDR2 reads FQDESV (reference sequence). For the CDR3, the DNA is TGTGCCAGCAGCTTTGAGCTCTCTGGAAACACCATATATTTT. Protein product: CASSFELSGNTIYF.

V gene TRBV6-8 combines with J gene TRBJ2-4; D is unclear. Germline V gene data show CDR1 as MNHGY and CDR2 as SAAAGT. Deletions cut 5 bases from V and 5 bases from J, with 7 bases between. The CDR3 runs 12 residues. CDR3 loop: CASSGSQNIQYF. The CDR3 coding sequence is TGTGCCAGCAGTGGTTCCCAAAACATTCAGTACTTC.